A selection of T cell receptor beta chains follows, all from one sample in a study of blood T cells in healthy people across ages. TCRdb redid the calling of the 5' RACE reads with MiXCR, one entry per CDR3 protein. The table includes about a million distinct CDR3 sequences, 35% to 40% detected once. Sample: blood. Receptor source: a man younger than 35 in good health. CDR3s include the opening cysteine and the closing phenylalanine or tryptophan. The D gene is left open where the match is weak. Clone size, where shown, is once, few, many, or a class for clones that have expanded.

CDR3aa: CASSTGQGLYGYTF
CDR3nt: TGTGCCAGCAGCACCGGACAGGGATTGTATGGCTACACCTTC
d_gene: TRBD1
abundance: once
v_gene: TRBV7-3
j_gene: TRBJ1-2

CDR3aa: CASSVSGQPQHF
CDR3nt: TGTGCCAGCAGTGTTTCGGGTCAGCCCCAGCATTTT
d_gene: -
abundance: -
v_gene: TRBV6-1
j_gene: TRBJ1-5

CDR3aa: CASSSSALAGDKHEQFF
CDR3nt: TGTGCCAGCAGTTCATCGGCCCTAGCGGGGGATAAGCATGAGCAGTTCTTC
d_gene: TRBD2
abundance: -
v_gene: TRBV12-3/TRBV12-4
j_gene: TRBJ2-1

CDR3aa: CSASTGLAATKNIQYF
CDR3nt: TGCAGTGCTTCTACCGGACTAGCGGCCACCAAAAACATTCAGTACTTC
d_gene: TRBD2
abundance: -
v_gene: TRBV20-1
j_gene: TRBJ2-4

CDR3aa: CASYTGTKNTEAFF
CDR3nt: TGTGCCAGCTATACAGGAACGAAGAACACTGAAGCTTTCTTT
d_gene: -
abundance: many
v_gene: TRBV21-1
j_gene: TRBJ1-1

CDR3aa: CASSQGTDSYNEQFF
CDR3nt: TGTGCCAGCAGCCAAGGGACCGACTCCTACAATGAGCAGTTCTTC
d_gene: -
abundance: -
v_gene: TRBV4-2
j_gene: TRBJ2-1

CDR3aa: CASSAPTGYTF
CDR3nt: TGTGCCAGCAGCGCTCCGACTGGCTACACCTTC
d_gene: -
abundance: -
v_gene: TRBV9
j_gene: TRBJ1-2

CDR3aa: CSAPRPGQGNTEAFF
CDR3nt: TGCAGTGCTCCAAGGCCAGGACAAGGGAACACTGAAGCTTTCTTT
d_gene: -
abundance: -
v_gene: TRBV20-1
j_gene: TRBJ1-1

CDR3aa: CSYLKGRRNTEAFF
CDR3nt: TGCAGCTACCTAAAGGGACGGCGGAACACTGAAGCTTTCTTT
d_gene: -
abundance: -
v_gene: TRBV20-1
j_gene: TRBJ1-1

CDR3aa: CASSPGTGVSPLHF
CDR3nt: TGTGCCAGCAGCCCTGGGACAGGGGTTTCACCCCTCCACTTT
d_gene: TRBD1
abundance: -
v_gene: TRBV12-3/TRBV12-4
j_gene: TRBJ1-6

CDR3aa: CASSTRGRNSPLHF
CDR3nt: TGTGCCAGCAGTACCAGGGGTAGGAATTCACCCCTCCACTTT
d_gene: -
abundance: -
v_gene: TRBV27
j_gene: TRBJ1-6

CDR3aa: CASSFGRDRGTDTQYF
CDR3nt: TGTGCCAGCAGCTTTGGTCGGGACAGGGGCACAGATACGCAGTATTTT
d_gene: TRBD1
abundance: few
v_gene: TRBV5-5
j_gene: TRBJ2-3

CDR3aa: CASSLSDGTEAFF
CDR3nt: TGTGCCAGCAGTTTATCGGACGGAACTGAAGCTTTCTTT
d_gene: -
abundance: few
v_gene: TRBV27
j_gene: TRBJ1-1